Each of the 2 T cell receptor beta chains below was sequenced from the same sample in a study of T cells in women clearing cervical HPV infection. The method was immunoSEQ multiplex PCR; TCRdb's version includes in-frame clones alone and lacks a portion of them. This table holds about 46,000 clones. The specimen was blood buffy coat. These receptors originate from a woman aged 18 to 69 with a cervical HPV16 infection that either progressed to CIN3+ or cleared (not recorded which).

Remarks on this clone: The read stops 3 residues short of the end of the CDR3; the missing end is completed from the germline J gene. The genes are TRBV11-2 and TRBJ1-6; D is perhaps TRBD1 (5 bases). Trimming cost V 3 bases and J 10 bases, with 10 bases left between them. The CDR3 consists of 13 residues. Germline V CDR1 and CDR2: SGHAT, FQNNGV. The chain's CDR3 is CASSFGGKSPLHF. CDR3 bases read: TGTGCCAGCAGCTTTGGGGGGAAGTCACCC.

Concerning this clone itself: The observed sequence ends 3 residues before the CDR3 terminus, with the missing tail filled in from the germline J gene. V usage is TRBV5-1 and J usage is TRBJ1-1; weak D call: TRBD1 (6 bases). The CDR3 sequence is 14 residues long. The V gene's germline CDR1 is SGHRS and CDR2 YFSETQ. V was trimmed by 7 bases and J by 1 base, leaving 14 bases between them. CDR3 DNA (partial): TGCGCCAGCGCGGCGGGGGCCGCGAACACTGAA. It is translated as CASAAGAANTE. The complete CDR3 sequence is CASAAGAANTEAFF.